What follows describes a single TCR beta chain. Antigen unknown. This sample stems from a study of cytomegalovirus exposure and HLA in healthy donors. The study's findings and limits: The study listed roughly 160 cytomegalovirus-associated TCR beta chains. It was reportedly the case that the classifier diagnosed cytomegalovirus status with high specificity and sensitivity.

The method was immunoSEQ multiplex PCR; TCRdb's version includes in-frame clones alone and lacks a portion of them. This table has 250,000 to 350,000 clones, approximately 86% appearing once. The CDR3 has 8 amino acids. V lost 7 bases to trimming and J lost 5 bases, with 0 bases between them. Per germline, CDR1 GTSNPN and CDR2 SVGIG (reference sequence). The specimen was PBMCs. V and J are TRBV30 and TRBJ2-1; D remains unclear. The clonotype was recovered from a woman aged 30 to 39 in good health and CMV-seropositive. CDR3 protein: CAYNEQFF. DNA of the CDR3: TGTGCCTACAATGAGCAGTTCTTC.